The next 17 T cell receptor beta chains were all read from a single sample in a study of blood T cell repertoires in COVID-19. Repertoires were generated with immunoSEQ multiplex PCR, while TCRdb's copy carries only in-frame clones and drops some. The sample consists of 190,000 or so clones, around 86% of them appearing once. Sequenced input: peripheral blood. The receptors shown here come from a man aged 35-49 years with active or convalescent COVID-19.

The DNA for the CDR3 is TGTGCCAGCAGACCTACACAGGGTTGGGGCACTGAAGCTTTCTTT. Translated, it gives CASRPTQGWGTEAFF. The chain recombines TRBV28 with TRBJ1-1, with a possible D match to TRBD1 (6 bases). Trimming removed 6 bases at V and 4 bases at J, with 18 bases between. This CDR3 comprises 15 residues. The germline V gene encodes CDR1 MDHEN and CDR2 SYDVKM. The full variable domain, its missing parts supplied by reference TRBV28 and TRBJ1-1, is DVKVTQSSRYLVKRTGEKVFLECVQDMDHENMFWYRQDPGLGLRLIYFSYDVKMKEKGDIPEGYSVSREKKERFSLILESASTNQTSMYLCASRPTQGWGTEAFFGQGTRLTVV.

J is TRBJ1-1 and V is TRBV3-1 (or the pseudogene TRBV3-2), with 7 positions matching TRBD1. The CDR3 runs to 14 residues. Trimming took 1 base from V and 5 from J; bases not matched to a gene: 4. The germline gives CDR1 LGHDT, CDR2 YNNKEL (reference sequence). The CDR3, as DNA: TGTGCCAGCAGCCAAGGGACAGGCTTGACTGAAGCTTTCTTT. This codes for CASSQGTGLTEAFF.

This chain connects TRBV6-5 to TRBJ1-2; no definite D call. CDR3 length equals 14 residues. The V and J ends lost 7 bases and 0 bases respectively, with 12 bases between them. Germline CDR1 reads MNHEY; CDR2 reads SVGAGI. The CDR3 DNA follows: TGTGCCAGCAAAGGCGGCCCCACTAACTATGGCTACACCTTC. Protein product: CASKGGPTNYGYTF.

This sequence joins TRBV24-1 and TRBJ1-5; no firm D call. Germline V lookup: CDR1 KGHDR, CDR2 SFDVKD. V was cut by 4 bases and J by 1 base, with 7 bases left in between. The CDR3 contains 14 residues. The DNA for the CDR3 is TGTGCCACCAGTGAAATAATGAGCAATCAGCCCCAGCATTTT. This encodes CATSEIMSNQPQHF.

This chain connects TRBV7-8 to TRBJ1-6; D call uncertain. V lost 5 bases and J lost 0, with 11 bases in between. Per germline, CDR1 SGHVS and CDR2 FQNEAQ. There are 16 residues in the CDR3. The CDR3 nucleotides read TGTGCCAGCAGCCAGACCGGGAGCTCCTATAATTCACCCCTCCACTTT. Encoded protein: CASSQTGSSYNSPLHF.

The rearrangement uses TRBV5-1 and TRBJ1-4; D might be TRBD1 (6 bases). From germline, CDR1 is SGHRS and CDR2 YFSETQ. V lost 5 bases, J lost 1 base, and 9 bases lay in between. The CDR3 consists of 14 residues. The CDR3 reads CASRPQGTNEKLFF. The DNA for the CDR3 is TGCGCCAGCAGGCCACAGGGAACTAATGAAAAACTGTTTTTT.

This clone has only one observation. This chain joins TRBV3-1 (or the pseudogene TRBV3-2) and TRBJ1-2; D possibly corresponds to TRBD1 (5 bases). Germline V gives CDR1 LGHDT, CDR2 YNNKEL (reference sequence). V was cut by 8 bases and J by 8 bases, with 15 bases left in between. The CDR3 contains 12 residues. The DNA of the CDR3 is TGTGCCAGCGGGGTCGGGGGAAACGGCTACACCTTC. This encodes CASGVGGNGYTF.

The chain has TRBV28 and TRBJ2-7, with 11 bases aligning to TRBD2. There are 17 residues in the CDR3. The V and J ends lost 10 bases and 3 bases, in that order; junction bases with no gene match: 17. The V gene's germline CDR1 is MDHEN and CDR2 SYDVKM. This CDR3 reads CAIDTSGGSTAYYEQYF. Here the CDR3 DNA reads TGTGCCATAGATACTAGCGGGGGTAGCACGGCCTACTACGAGCAGTACTTC. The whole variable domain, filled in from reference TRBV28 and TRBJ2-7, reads DVKVTQSSRYLVKRTGEKVFLECVQDMDHENMFWYRQDPGLGLRLIYFSYDVKMKEKGDIPEGYSVSREKKERFSLILESASTNQTSMYLCAIDTSGGSTAYYEQYFGPGTRLTVT.

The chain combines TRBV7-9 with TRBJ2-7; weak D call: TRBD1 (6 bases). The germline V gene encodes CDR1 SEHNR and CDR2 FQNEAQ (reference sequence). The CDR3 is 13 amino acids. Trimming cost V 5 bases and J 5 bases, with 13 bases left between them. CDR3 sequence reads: CASSGQGSDEQYF. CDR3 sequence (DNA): TGTGCCAGCAGCGGCCAGGGGTCCGACGAGCAGTACTTC.

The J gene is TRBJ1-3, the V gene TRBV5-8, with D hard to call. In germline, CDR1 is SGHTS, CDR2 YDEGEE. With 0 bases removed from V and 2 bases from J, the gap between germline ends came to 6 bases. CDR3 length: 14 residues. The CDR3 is CASSLVAAGNTIYF. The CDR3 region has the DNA TGTGCCAGCAGCTTGGTGGCGGCTGGAAACACCATATATTTT.

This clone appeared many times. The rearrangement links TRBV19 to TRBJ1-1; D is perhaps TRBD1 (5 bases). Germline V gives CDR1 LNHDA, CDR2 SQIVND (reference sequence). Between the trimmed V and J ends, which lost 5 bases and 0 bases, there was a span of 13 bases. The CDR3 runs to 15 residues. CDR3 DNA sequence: TGTGCCAGTAGTCCGATCGACAGCATGAACACTGAAGCTTTCTTT. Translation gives CASSPIDSMNTEAFF.

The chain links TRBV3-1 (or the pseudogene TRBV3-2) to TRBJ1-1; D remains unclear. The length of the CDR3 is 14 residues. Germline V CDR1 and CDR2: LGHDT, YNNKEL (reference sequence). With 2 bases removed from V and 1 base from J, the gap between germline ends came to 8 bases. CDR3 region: CASSQLVRNTEAFF. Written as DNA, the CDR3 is TGTGCCAGCAGCCAACTAGTCAGGAACACTGAAGCTTTCTTT.

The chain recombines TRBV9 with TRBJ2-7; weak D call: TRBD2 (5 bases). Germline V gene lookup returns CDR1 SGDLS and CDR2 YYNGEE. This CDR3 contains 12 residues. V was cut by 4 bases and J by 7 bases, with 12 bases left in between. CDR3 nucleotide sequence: TGTGCCAGCAGCCACCTCGAGGGAGAGCAGTACTTC. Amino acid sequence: CASSHLEGEQYF.

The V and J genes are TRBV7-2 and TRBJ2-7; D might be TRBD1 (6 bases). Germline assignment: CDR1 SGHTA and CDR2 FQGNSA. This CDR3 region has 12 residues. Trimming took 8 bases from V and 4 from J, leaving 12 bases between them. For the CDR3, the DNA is TGTGCCAGCTCGGACAGCCTGTACGAGCAGTACTTC. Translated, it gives CASSDSLYEQYF.

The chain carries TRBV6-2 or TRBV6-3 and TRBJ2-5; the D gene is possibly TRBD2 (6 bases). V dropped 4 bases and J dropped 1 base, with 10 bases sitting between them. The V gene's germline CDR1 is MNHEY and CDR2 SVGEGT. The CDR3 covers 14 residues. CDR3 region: CASSWGETQETQYF. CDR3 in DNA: TGTGCCAGCAGTTGGGGGGAAACCCAAGAGACCCAGTACTTC.

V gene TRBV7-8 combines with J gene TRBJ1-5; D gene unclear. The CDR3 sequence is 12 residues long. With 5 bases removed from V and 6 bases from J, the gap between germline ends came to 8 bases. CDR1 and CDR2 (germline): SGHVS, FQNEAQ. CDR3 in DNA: TGTGCCAGCAGCCCCGGTAGTCAGCCCCAGCATTTT. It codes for CASSPGSQPQHF.

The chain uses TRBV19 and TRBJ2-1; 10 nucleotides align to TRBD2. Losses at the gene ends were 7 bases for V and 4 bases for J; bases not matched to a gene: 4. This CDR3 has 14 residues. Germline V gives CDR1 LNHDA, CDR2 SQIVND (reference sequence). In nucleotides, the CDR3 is TGTGCCAGTAAGCGGGGGGGCTGGTACAATGAGCAGTTCTTC. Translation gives CASKRGGWYNEQFF.